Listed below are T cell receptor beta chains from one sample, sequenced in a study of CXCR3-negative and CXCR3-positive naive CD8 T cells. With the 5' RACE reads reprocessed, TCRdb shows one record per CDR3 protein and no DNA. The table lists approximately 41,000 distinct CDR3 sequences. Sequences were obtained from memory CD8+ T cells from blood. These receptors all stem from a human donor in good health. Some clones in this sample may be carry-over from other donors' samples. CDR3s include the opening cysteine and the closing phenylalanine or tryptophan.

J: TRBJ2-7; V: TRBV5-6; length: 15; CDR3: CASSFSPWGSYEQYF
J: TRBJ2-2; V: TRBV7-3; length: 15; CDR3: CASRSGTGHTGELFF
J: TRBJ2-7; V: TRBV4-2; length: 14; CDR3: CASSQEAFGNEQYF
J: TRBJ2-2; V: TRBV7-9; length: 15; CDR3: CASSPTSAEDGELFF
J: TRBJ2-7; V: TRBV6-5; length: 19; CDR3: CASSYSSQGPPVLPYEQYF
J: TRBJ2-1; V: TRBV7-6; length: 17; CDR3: CASSGETGTSVYNEQFF
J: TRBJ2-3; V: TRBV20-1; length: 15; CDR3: CSARDRGGLPDTQYF
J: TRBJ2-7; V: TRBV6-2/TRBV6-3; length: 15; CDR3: CASSYPRGPDYEQYF
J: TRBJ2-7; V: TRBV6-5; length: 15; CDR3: CASSYDRGFLYEQYF
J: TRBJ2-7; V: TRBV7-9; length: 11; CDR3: CASSRDYEQYF
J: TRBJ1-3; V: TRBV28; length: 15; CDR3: CASSPGQGYGNTIYF
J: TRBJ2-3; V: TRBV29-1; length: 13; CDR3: CRVWESSTDTQYF
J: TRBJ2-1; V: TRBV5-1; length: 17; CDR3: CASSPPGGESSYNEQFF
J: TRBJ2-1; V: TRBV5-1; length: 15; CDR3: CASSLAGGGHNEQFF
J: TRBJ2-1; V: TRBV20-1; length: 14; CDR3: CSASRPSGPHEQFF
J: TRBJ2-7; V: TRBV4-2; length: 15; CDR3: CASSQEGTDSYEQYF
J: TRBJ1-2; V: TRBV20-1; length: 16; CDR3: CSAPLGTGDLGYGYTF
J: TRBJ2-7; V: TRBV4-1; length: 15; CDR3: CASSHPSGSSYEQYF
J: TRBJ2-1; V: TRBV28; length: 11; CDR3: CASRDYNEQFF
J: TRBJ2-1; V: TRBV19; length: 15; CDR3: CAVSGLATTYNEQFF
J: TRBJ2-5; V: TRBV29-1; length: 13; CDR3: CSAELGLQETQYF
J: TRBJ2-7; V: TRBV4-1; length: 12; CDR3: CASSQDGGEQYF
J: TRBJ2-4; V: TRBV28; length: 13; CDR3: CASSFPTNDIQYF
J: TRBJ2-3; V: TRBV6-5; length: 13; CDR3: CASSYALGDTQYF
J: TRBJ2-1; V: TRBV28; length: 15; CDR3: CASSLSRGDYNEQFF
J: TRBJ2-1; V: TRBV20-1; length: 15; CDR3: CSASNGLHSYNEQFF
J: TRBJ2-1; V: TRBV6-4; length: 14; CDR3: CASSTSGGSDEQFF
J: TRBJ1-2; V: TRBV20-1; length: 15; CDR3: CSARDTARVNYGYTF
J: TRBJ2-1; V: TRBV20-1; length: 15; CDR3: CSARDRDRANNEQFF
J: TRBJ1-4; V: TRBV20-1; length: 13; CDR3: CSAPRDRGLTLIF
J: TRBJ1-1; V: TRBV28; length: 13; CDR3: CASPSGEGRKAFF
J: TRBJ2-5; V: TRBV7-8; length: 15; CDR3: CASSPIYRNQETQYF
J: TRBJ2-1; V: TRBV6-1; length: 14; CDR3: CASNPGLAGVEQFF
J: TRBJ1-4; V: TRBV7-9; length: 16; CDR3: CASSLSGEATNEKLFF
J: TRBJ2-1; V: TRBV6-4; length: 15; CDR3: CASSGGTSGGNEQFF
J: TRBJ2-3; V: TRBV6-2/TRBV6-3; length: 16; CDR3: CASSYSGQGKTDTQYF
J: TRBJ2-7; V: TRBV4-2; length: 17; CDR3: CASSQDPLVGGTYEQYF
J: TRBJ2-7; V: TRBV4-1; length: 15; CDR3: CASSQDRGQAYEQYF
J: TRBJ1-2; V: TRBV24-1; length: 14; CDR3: CATSDLKGDYGYTF